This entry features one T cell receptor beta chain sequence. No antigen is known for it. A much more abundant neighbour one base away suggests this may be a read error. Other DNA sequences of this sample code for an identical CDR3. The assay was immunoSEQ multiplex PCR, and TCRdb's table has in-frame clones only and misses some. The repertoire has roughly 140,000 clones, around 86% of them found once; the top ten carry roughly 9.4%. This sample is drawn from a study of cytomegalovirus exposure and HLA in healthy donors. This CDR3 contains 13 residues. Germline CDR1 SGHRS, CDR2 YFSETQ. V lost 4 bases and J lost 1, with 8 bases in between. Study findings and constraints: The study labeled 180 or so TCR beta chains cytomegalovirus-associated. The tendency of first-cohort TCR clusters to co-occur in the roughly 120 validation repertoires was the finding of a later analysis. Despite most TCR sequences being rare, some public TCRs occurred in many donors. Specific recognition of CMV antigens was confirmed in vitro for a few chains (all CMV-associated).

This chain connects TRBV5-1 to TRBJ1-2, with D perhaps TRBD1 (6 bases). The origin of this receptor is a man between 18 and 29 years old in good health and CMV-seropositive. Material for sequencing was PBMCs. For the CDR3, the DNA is TGCGCCAGCAGCCCGGGACATAACTATGGCTACACCTTC. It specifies CASSPGHNYGYTF.